This passage covers 25 T cell receptor beta chains from one sample sequenced in a study of blood T cell repertoires in COVID-19. Here immunoSEQ multiplex PCR was the method, and the copy in TCRdb shows in-frame clones only, minus some. The data show about 24,000 clones, around 89% seen once. Specimen: peripheral blood. These receptor sequences come from a man between 65 and 85 years old with acute or convalescent COVID-19.

This clone was counted a single time. The J gene is TRBJ2-5, the V gene TRBV11-2; possible D gene TRBD1, 6 bases. CDR3 length equals 13 residues. Trimming took 5 bases from V and 4 from J, leaving 11 bases between them. CDR1 is SGHAT, CDR2 FQNNGV, per germline. CDR3 DNA sequence: TGTGCCAGCAGCGGGACATCCCTAGAGACCCAGTACTTC. This translates into CASSGTSLETQYF. The full variable domain, completed using reference TRBV11-2 and TRBJ2-5, is EAGVAQSPRYKIIEKRQSVAFWCNPISGHATLYWYQQILGQGPKLLIQFQNNGVVDDSQLPKDRFSAERLKGVDSTLKIQPAKLEDSAVYLCASSGTSLETQYFGPGTRLLVL.

The gene calls are TRBV29-1 and TRBJ1-1, with D possibly matching TRBD1 (5 bases). Germline CDR1 SQVTM, CDR2 ANQGSEA. The CDR3 has 13 amino acids. Trimming shortened V by 6 bases and J by 5 bases, and 16 bases separated the two germline ends. CDR3 sequence: CSVLAGGWTEAFF. CDR3 DNA sequence: TGCAGCGTCCTCGCGGGGGGGTGGACTGAAGCTTTCTTT.

This chain connects TRBV4-1 to TRBJ1-3; the D is unclear. Germline V gene sequence: CDR1 MGHRA, CDR2 YSYEKL. This CDR3 has 13 amino acids. V was pared by 2 bases and J by 4 bases, with 6 bases between. In nucleotides, the CDR3 is TGCGCCAGCAGCCAACCCAGGGGAAACACCATATATTTT. Its protein product is CASSQPRGNTIYF.

J is TRBJ1-2 and V is TRBV19; D not resolved. Trimming took off 3 bases at V and 0 bases at J, with 5 bases between the two ends. Germline V gene lookup returns CDR1 LNHDA and CDR2 SQIVND (reference sequence). CDR3 length: 13 amino acids. The CDR3 nucleotides are TGTGCCAGTAGTATCCGGGCTAACTATGGCTACACCTTC. Protein sequence: CASSIRANYGYTF.

The rearrangement links TRBV19 to TRBJ2-7; possibly TRBD2 for D (6 bases). V was cut by 7 bases and J by 2 bases, with 15 bases left in between. Germline V gene sequence: CDR1 LNHDA, CDR2 SQIVND (reference sequence). This CDR3 has 14 residues. CDR3 sequence (DNA): TGTGCCAGTAAGGAGGGAGAGAGGCCCTACGAGCAGTACTTC. Its translation: CASKEGERPYEQYF.

V and J are TRBV10-1 and TRBJ2-1; 10 positions agree with TRBD2. The CDR3 contains 14 residues. Germline assignment: CDR1 WNHNN and CDR2 SYGVQD (reference sequence). Losses at the gene ends were 5 bases for V and 8 bases for J; bases not matched to a gene: 6. The CDR3 spells CASSRAGGSYEQFF. CDR3 bases: TGCGCCAGCAGTAGAGCGGGAGGGTCTTATGAGCAGTTCTTC.

This clone has a single count. The rearrangement uses TRBV29-1 and TRBJ1-2; D not certain. The germline V and J ends were trimmed by 2 bases and 5 bases, with 6 bases remaining between them. The CDR3 runs to 11 residues. Germline lookup yields CDR1 SQVTM and CDR2 ANQGSEA. This chain's CDR3 is CSVESGYGYTF. CDR3 in DNA: TGCAGCGTTGAATCGGGGTATGGCTACACCTTC. The whole variable domain, remainder taken from reference TRBV29-1 and TRBJ1-2, is SAVISQKPSRDICQRGTSLTIQCQVDSQVTMMFWYRQQPGQSLTLIATANQGSEATYESGFVIDKFPISRPNLTFSTLTVSNMSPEDSSIYLCSVESGYGYTFGSGTRLTVV.

This chain joins TRBV7-2 and TRBJ2-1; weak D call: TRBD2 (5 bases). There are 15 residues in the CDR3. Germline V gives CDR1 SGHTA, CDR2 FQGNSA. Trimming left V 1 base short and J 1 base short, with 8 bases between. The CDR3 DNA reads as TGTGCCAGCAGCTTAGATAGGACTTCCTACAATGAGCAGTTCTTC. Translating it yields CASSLDRTSYNEQFF.

The gene calls are TRBV24-1 and TRBJ2-1; TRBD1 might be the D (6 bases). The CDR3 runs 15 residues. V lost 1 base, J lost 6 bases, and 12 bases lay in between. Germline V lookup: CDR1 KGHDR, CDR2 SFDVKD. CDR3 protein: CATSDLGAQGNEQFF. DNA for the CDR3: TGTGCCACCAGTGATTTAGGGGCACAGGGCAATGAGCAGTTCTTC.

The CDR3 coding sequence is TGTGCCTGGCACAGGGGGCCAGGCGAGCAGTACTTC. Translating it yields CAWHRGPGEQYF. J is TRBJ2-7 and V is TRBV30; 9 nucleotides align to TRBD1. V dropped 5 bases and J dropped 6; count of bases not matched to a gene: 5. The germline CDR1 and CDR2 sequences are GTSNPN and SVGIG (reference sequence). The CDR3 is 12 amino acids. Full variable domain (outside the CDR3, taken from reference TRBV30 and TRBJ2-7): SQTIHQWPATLVQPVGSPLSLECTVEGTSNPNLYWYRQAAGRGLQLLFYSVGIGQISSEVPQNLSASRPQDRQFILSSKKLLLSDSGFYLCAWHRGPGEQYFGPGTRLTVT.

This chain links TRBV5-1 with TRBJ1-1; unclear D gene. Trimming removed 0 bases from V and 0 bases from J, with 9 bases in between. This CDR3 has 15 amino acids. Per the germline V gene, CDR1 is SGHRS and CDR2 is YFSETQ. The CDR3 DNA is TGCGCCAGCAGCTTGGTTGAGGGATTGAACACTGAAGCTTTCTTT. It yields the protein CASSLVEGLNTEAFF.

The rearrangement links TRBV3-1 (or the pseudogene TRBV3-2) to TRBJ2-2; TRBD1 matches at 8 bases. The CDR3 contains 17 residues. With V trimmed by 0 bases and J by 1 base, 4 bases remained unmatched. Germline values: CDR1 LGHDT, CDR2 YNNKEL (reference sequence). Here the CDR3 DNA reads TGTGCCAGCAGCCAAGAAACAGGGGGTAAGAACACCGGGGAGCTGTTTTTT. This codes for CASSQETGGKNTGELFF.

This chain links TRBV5-1 with TRBJ2-6; D remains ambiguous. The CDR3 consists of 15 residues. Germline loops: CDR1 SGHRS, CDR2 YFSETQ. V lost 4 bases and J lost 1, with 9 bases in between. The CDR3 here is CASSQGESGANVLTF. The CDR3 nucleotides are TGCGCCAGCAGCCAAGGAGAATCTGGGGCCAACGTCCTGACTTTC.

The rearrangement joins TRBV28 to TRBJ1-5; D is unclear. V was pared by 4 bases and J by 4 bases, with 14 bases between. The CDR3 totals 15 residues. Germline V gene data show CDR1 as MDHEN and CDR2 as SYDVKM. In DNA form, the CDR3 reads TGTGCCAGCAGTTCCCATCCGAGCGGGAATCAGCCCCAGCATTTT. Its translation is CASSSHPSGNQPQHF.

The rearrangement joins TRBV18 to TRBJ1-2, with D perhaps TRBD1 (6 bases). The ends were cut back, 3 bases at V and 7 bases at J, with 15 bases in the middle. CDR3 size: 14 residues. The V gene's germline CDR1 is KGHSH and CDR2 LQKENI. The CDR3 sequence is CASSPFGQRGGYTF. The CDR3 nucleotides read TGTGCCAGCTCACCTTTCGGACAGAGGGGTGGCTACACCTTC.

The chain carries TRBV5-4 and TRBJ2-1, with a possible D match to TRBD2 (7 bases). Trimming shortened V by 0 bases and J by 4 bases, and 14 bases separated the two germline ends. Germline assignment: CDR1 SGHNT and CDR2 YYREEE (reference sequence). The CDR3 is 16 residues long. The CDR3 loop reads CASSLERGGSYNEQFF. The CDR3 nucleotides are TGTGCCAGCAGCTTGGAAAGGGGGGGGAGTTACAATGAGCAGTTCTTC.

The chain recombines TRBV2 with TRBJ1-1, with D unresolved. Germline-derived CDR1 and CDR2 are SNHLY and FYNNEI. This CDR3 contains 13 residues. Trimming took off 9 bases at V and 3 bases at J, with 14 bases between the two ends. CDR3 nucleotides: TGTGCCAGTCAGACACGAACAGACACTGAAGCTTTCTTT. Protein product: CASQTRTDTEAFF.

The rearrangement joins TRBV5-4 to TRBJ2-7, with D tentatively TRBD2 (5 bases). Germline CDR1 reads SGHNT; CDR2 reads YYREEE (reference sequence). The CDR3 runs to 14 residues. Trimming shortened V by 4 bases and J by 3 bases, and 14 bases separated the two germline ends. The DNA of the CDR3 is TGTGCCAGCAGCACGAGGGTAAAGGGCTACGAGCAGTACTTC. Translating it yields CASSTRVKGYEQYF. Full variable domain (remainder filled in from reference TRBV5-4 and TRBJ2-7): ETGVTQSPTHLIKTRGQQVTLRCSSQSGHNTVSWYQQALGQGPQFIFQYYREEENGRGNFPPRFSGLQFPNYSSELNVNALELDDSALYLCASSTRVKGYEQYFGPGTRLTVT.

The V call is TRBV6-5, the J call TRBJ1-5; no reliable D call. V lost 8 bases, J lost 0 bases, and 11 bases lay in between. Germline CDR1 is MNHEY and CDR2 is SVGAGI. CDR3 length equals 14 residues. CDR3 DNA sequence: TGTGCCAGCCGCCTCAGGCCTAGCAATCAGCCCCAGCATTTT. Translating gives CASRLRPSNQPQHF.

This chain uses TRBV9 with TRBJ2-2, with D maybe TRBD1 (6 bases). The V and J ends lost 2 bases and 2 bases respectively, with 10 bases between them. Germline CDR1 and CDR2: SGDLS and YYNGEE. CDR3 length: 15 amino acids. For the CDR3, the DNA is TGTGCCAGCAGCGTCGGACAGCCAAACACCGGGGAGCTGTTTTTT. This codes for CASSVGQPNTGELFF.

V gene TRBV7-2 combines with J gene TRBJ2-7, with 7 positions matching TRBD2. There are 14 residues in the CDR3. Trimming took 7 bases from V and 6 from J; bases not matched to a gene: 12. Per germline, CDR1 SGHTA and CDR2 FQGNSA. The CDR3 nucleotides are TGTGCCAGCATTCCGGGACTCCCGGGGGGCGAGCAGTACTTC. It specifies CASIPGLPGGEQYF.

The V gene is TRBV6-2 or TRBV6-3, the J gene TRBJ2-1; perhaps TRBD2 as D (6 bases). This CDR3 region has 18 residues. With 6 bases removed from V and 7 bases from J, the gap between germline ends came to 28 bases. Germline lookup yields CDR1 MNHEY and CDR2 SVGEGT. This CDR3 reads CASSFTIARPLGGNEQFF. As DNA, the CDR3 is TGTGCCAGCAGCTTTACCATCGCCAGGCCTCTGGGAGGTAATGAGCAGTTCTTC.

The table lists this clone with a count of one. V usage is TRBV18 and J usage is TRBJ1-1; possibly TRBD1 for D (5 bases). This CDR3 contains 14 residues. V was trimmed by 5 bases and J by 5 bases, leaving 15 bases between them. Germline CDR1 and CDR2: KGHSH and LQKENI. CDR3 sequence reads: CASSSTVSGTEAFF. As DNA, the CDR3 is TGTGCCAGCTCATCGACAGTCTCAGGGACTGAAGCTTTCTTT.

This chain links TRBV7-2 with TRBJ2-2; 9 bases map to TRBD1. The germline V gene has CDR1 SGHTA and CDR2 FQGNSA. With 3 bases clipped from V and 5 bases from J, the junction kept 10 bases outside the gene matches. This CDR3 has 17 residues. Written as DNA, the CDR3 is TGTGCCAGCAGCTTTACAGGGGGCGCCCGGGGAACCGGGGAGCTGTTTTTT. Amino acids: CASSFTGGARGTGELFF.

The J gene is TRBJ2-3, the V gene TRBV5-1; D is possibly TRBD2 (7 bases). CDR1 is SGHRS and CDR2 is YFSETQ in the germline V gene. V lost 3 bases, J lost 5 bases, and 16 bases lay in between. The CDR3 is 15 amino acids. The CDR3: CASSSAGVGGDTQYF. The CDR3 region has the DNA TGCGCCAGCAGCTCTGCGGGGGTAGGGGGAGATACGCAGTATTTT. Full variable domain (rest looked up from reference TRBV5-1 and TRBJ2-3): KAGVTQTPRYLIKTRGQQVTLSCSPISGHRSVSWYQQTPGQGLQFLFEYFSETQRNKGNFPGRFSGRQFSNSRSEMNVSTLELGDSALYLCASSSAGVGGDTQYFGPGTRLTVL.